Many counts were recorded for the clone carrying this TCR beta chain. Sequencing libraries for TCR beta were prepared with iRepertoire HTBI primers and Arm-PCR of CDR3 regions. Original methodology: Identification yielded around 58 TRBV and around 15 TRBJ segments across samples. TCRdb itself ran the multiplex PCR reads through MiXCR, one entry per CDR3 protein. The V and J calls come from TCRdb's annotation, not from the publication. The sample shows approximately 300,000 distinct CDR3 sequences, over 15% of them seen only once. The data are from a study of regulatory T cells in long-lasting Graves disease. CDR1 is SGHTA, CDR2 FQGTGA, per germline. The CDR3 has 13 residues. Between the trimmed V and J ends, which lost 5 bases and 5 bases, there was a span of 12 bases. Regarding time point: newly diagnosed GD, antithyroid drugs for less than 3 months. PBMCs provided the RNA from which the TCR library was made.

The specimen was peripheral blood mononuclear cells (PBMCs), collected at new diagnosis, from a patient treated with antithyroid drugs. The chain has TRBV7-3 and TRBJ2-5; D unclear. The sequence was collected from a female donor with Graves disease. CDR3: CASSPRIGETQYF. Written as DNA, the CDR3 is TGTGCCAGCAGCCCCCGGATAGGGGAGACCCAGTACTTC.